This T cell receptor beta chain emerged from a study of cytomegalovirus exposure and HLA in healthy donors (dated by TCRdb to about 2017). Background for the entire study: The 666 repertoires of the first cohort and the 120 validation repertoires were produced on the same platform, according to a later analysis. The study aimed to test whether cataloging public T cell receptors could reveal signatures of past pathogen exposure. Along with the roughly 670-subject first cohort, a separate validation cohort of about 110 different subjects was used. High-throughput TCR immunosequencing, statistical association of individual TCRs with disease status, and machine learning were combined to predict cytomegalovirus infection status.

The donors were included in the validation cohort of approximately 120 subjects, a group kept apart from the roughly 680-subject first cohort. Taken from cysteine to phenylalanine, the CDR3 has 14 residues. CDR3 DNA is the only sequence kept; it has 42 bases, read in frame from the first base. Trimming leaves V shorter by 5 bases and J shorter by 7 bases, with the junction holding 8 bases beyond the gene matches. Based on the germline V gene, the CDR1 and CDR2 sequences are SGHVS and FNYEAQ. With respect to this clone: The antigen this receptor binds is unknown. Per-base quality was not reported, and no clone a single base away is much larger than it.

Summary of the overall study and its limitations: The authors suggested that the approach could potentially be generalized to other disease states and immunological phenotypes. The classifier was reported to diagnose cytomegalovirus status with high specificity and sensitivity in both the original cohort and the validation cohort. Three of the identified cytomegalovirus-associated TCR beta chains were confirmed in vitro to be specific for cytomegalovirus antigens. All 120 or so repertoires were used to score co-occurrence in the validation cohort in a later analysis, because that analysis had no HLA typing for the cohort. A later analysis found that TCRs clustered in the first cohort also tended to co-occur in the 120 or so validation repertoires, with 90% to 95% of cluster scores above 0. Most TCR sequences were observed very rarely across donors, whereas some public TCRs were present in many individuals. The study gave a list of around 170 TCR beta chains associated with cytomegalovirus.

The method behind the library was the immunoSEQ multiplex PCR assay. Per the authors' processing: A statistical classification framework was built to diagnose cytomegalovirus status from the catalog of TCR beta chain sequences. As stored in TCRdb, this immuneACCESS dataset retains in-frame rearrangements with V and J assigned. A fraction of the clones does not appear; measured against another copy, unresolved V genes explain less than half of the discrepancy, and the remainder lacks a known reason. Clonal size and the V and J genes are those of that table, whereas D and trimming came from the DNA. Present in this sample are approximately 150,000 clones, around nine tenths of which were seen just once. The ten largest make up roughly 1.5% of the sample.

The sequence was collected from a woman in her twenties or thirties in good health and CMV-seronegative. What was sequenced was PBMCs. The chain uses TRBV7-6 and TRBJ2-1; 7 junctional bases match TRBD1. Here the CDR3 is given as CASSHGTDDNEQFF. The sequenced DNA: TGTGCCAGCAGCCATGGGACAGACGATAATGAGCAGTTCTTC.